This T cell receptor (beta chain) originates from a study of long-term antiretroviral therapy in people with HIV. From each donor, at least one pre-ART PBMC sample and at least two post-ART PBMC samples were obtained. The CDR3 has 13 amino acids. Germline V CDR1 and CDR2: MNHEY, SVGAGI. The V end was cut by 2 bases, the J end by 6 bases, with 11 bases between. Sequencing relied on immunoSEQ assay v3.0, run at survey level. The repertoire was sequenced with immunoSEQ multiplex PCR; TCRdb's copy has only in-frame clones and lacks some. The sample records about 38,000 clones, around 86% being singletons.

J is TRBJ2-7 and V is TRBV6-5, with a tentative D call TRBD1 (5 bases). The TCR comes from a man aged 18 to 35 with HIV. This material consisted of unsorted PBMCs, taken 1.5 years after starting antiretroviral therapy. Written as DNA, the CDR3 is TGTGCCAGCAGTTACCCCGGACATCCCGAGCAGTACTTC. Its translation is CASSYPGHPEQYF.